The 15 T cell receptor beta chains below were found in one sample sequenced in a study of blood T cell repertoires in COVID-19. TCRdb's copy holds only in-frame clones and misses some; the assay was immunoSEQ multiplex PCR. The data contain some 210,000 clones, just under 85% of them singletons. Material for sequencing was peripheral blood. Source of these receptors: a woman between 65 and 79 years old with active or convalescent COVID-19.

The chain has TRBV3-1 (or the pseudogene TRBV3-2) and TRBJ2-3; the match to TRBD1 covers 8 bases. J lost 3 bases, V lost 2 bases, and 7 bases had no gene match. The CDR3 length is 16 residues. Germline assignment: CDR1 LGHDT and CDR2 YNNKEL (reference sequence). The CDR3 region is CASSQRRRTGTDTQYF. The CDR3 nucleotides read TGTGCCAGCAGCCAAAGAAGGAGGACAGGGACAGATACGCAGTATTTT.

The chain joins TRBV5-6 to TRBJ2-4; weak D call: TRBD2 (6 bases). Trimming pared 0 bases from V and 2 bases from J, leaving 12 bases between. From germline, CDR1 is SGHDT and CDR2 YYEEEE. CDR3 length: 16 residues. The CDR3 region is CASSLEILATKNIQYF. For the CDR3, the DNA is TGTGCCAGCAGCTTGGAGATCCTAGCGACCAAAAACATTCAGTACTTC.

This sequence joins TRBV6-4 and TRBJ1-4; tentatively, D is TRBD1 (5 bases). In germline, CDR1 is MRHNA, CDR2 SNTAGT. The CDR3 loop spans 15 amino acids. V lost 4 bases to trimming and J lost 5 bases, with 14 bases between them. The CDR3 sequence is CASSVSTEGNEKLFF. The CDR3 DNA reads as TGTGCCAGCAGTGTATCGACGGAGGGGAATGAAAAACTGTTTTTT.

The gene calls are TRBV30 and TRBJ1-1; 8 bases match TRBD1. Trimming cost V 2 bases and J 2 bases; bases outside gene matches: 7. From germline, CDR1 is GTSNPN and CDR2 SVGIG (reference sequence). The length of the CDR3 is 15 residues. CDR3 in DNA: TGTGCCTGGAGTCAACGGACAGGGTATAACACTGAAGCTTTCTTT. Residues: CAWSQRTGYNTEAFF.

The chain carries TRBV7-9 and TRBJ1-5; D unclear. Germline assignment: CDR1 SEHNR and CDR2 FQNEAQ (reference sequence). The CDR3 is 13 residues long. V shed 7 bases and J shed 1 base, with 8 bases lying between them. CDR3 coding DNA: TGTGCCAGCACCCCGGGGAGCAATCAGCCCCAGCATTTT. Amino acids: CASTPGSNQPQHF.

This clone was counted once. This chain joins TRBV11-2 and TRBJ2-5; 12 positions agree with TRBD2. V shed 1 base, J shed 5 bases, and the junction held 11 bases outside the gene matches. The CDR3 sequence is 18 residues long. The germline V gene has CDR1 SGHAT and CDR2 FQNNGV. The CDR3 DNA reads as TGTGCCAGCAGCTTAGGGGGGCTAGCGGGAGGGTTACGTGAGACCCAGTACTTC. The encoded protein is CASSLGGLAGGLRETQYF.

This chain joins TRBV5-1 and TRBJ2-3, with a weak D call TRBD1 (6 bases). CDR1 SGHRS and CDR2 YFSETQ come from the germline V gene. The CDR3 spans 16 residues. The V end lost 6 bases, the J end lost 0 bases, and 17 bases lay between the germline ends. CDR3 sequence reads: CASTHSGTTSTDTQYF. Here the CDR3 DNA reads TGCGCCAGCACCCACTCCGGGACAACCAGCACAGATACGCAGTATTTT.

This chain uses TRBV19 with TRBJ2-3, with 7 bases fitting TRBD1. Germline CDR1 and CDR2: LNHDA and SQIVND (reference sequence). The V gene end was trimmed by 5 bases and the J gene end by 1 base; junction bases not matched to a gene: 6. The CDR3 covers 15 residues. CDR3 DNA: TGTGCCAGTAGTTTACAGGGGAAGGGCACAGATACGCAGTATTTT. Its protein product is CASSLQGKGTDTQYF.

The chain recombines TRBV2 with TRBJ2-5; a weak D match, TRBD1 (6 bases). CDR1 and CDR2 (germline): SNHLY, FYNNEI. V lost 7 bases and J 5 bases, leaving 26 bases between the germline ends. The CDR3 contains 17 residues. CDR3 DNA sequence: TGTGCCAGCAAATTAGGCTGGGACAACCGATTGGGGGAGACCCAGTACTTC. Protein sequence: CASKLGWDNRLGETQYF.

The V and J genes are TRBV29-1 and TRBJ2-5, with D possibly being TRBD2 (7 bases). The CDR3 is 13 amino acids. The V end was cut by 3 bases, the J end by 2 bases, with 10 bases between. Germline V gives CDR1 SQVTM, CDR2 ANQGSEA. As DNA, the CDR3 is TGCAGCGTTGATAGGGGGGGTCAAGAGACCCAGTACTTC. Translation gives CSVDRGGQETQYF.

The V gene is TRBV7-9, the J gene TRBJ2-3, with 7 bases fitting TRBD2. The CDR3 extends over 17 amino acids. CDR1 and CDR2 from the germline V gene are SEHNR and FQNEAQ (reference sequence). V shed 2 bases and J 4 bases; nucleotides not matched to a gene: 12. The CDR3 loop reads CASSLIETSSGADTQYF. DNA of the CDR3: TGTGCCAGCAGCTTAATTGAAACGTCTAGCGGAGCAGATACGCAGTATTTT.

This chain links TRBV5-1 with TRBJ2-7; 8 bases align to TRBD2. The germline CDR1 and CDR2 sequences are SGHRS and YFSETQ. V was clipped by 7 bases and J by 2 bases; unmatched bases: 11. The CDR3 is 15 residues long. In nucleotides, the CDR3 is TGCGCCAGCGCCCGGGAGGGAGCTCCAACCTACGAGCAGTACTTC. This gives the protein CASAREGAPTYEQYF.

The genes are TRBV19 and TRBJ1-1, with 7 bases fitting TRBD1. This CDR3 region has 14 residues. Germline values: CDR1 LNHDA, CDR2 SQIVND (reference sequence). J was trimmed by 5 bases and V by 7 bases; bases with no gene match: 10. The CDR3 region is CASNSGQEVTEAFF. Written as DNA, the CDR3 is TGTGCCAGTAATTCTGGACAGGAGGTTACTGAAGCTTTCTTT.

This clone showed up just a few times. The chain employs TRBV18 and TRBJ1-1; D gene ambiguous. Deletions cut 4 bases from V and 4 bases from J, with 7 bases between. CDR1 is KGHSH and CDR2 is LQKENI in the germline V gene. The CDR3 is 12 residues long. The CDR3 reads CASSRQGTEAFF. Here the CDR3 DNA reads TGTGCCAGCTCACGACAAGGCACTGAAGCTTTCTTT.

In this sample, this clone turned up a few times. This rearrangement joins TRBV2 to TRBJ1-6; D may be TRBD1 (5 bases). Per the germline V gene, CDR1 is SNHLY and CDR2 is FYNNEI. V lost 6 bases to trimming and J lost 6 bases, with 18 bases between them. The CDR3 extends over 16 amino acids. The CDR3 coding sequence is TGTGCCAGCAGCTCAACGGGGGGTACGGGTAATTCACCCCTCCACTTT. Translating gives CASSSTGGTGNSPLHF.